The 20 T cell receptor beta chains below were found in one sample sequenced in a study of T-cell memory formation after mild COVID-19. MiXCR was run by TCRdb on the 5' RACE reads, yielding one entry per CDR3 protein. The sample consists of fewer than 350,000 distinct CDR3 sequences, about 20% of them appearing once. Specimen: PBMCs or a T cell subset sorted from them (not recorded which). The receptors here all came from a man in his late teens or twenties who had mild COVID-19 (a few samples of this study predate the infection). Cell type and time point are not known.

The chain uses TRBV12-3 or TRBV12-4 and TRBJ1-5; D not resolved. The V end lost 6 bases, the J end lost 6 bases, and 12 bases lay between the germline ends. This CDR3 comprises 13 residues. The CDR3 is CASSLEVGQPQHF. CDR3 bases: TGTGCCAGCAGCCTGGAAGTGGGTCAGCCCCAGCATTTT.

The J gene is TRBJ2-5, the V gene TRBV20-1; D unresolved. V gave up 6 bases and J gave up 2 bases, with 4 bases separating them. This CDR3 region has 10 residues. The germline gives CDR1 DFQATT, CDR2 SNEGSKA (reference sequence). The DNA of the CDR3 is TGCAGTGCCCCTCAAGAGACCCAGTACTTC. Its translation: CSAPQETQYF.

The chain employs TRBV6-5 and TRBJ1-2; D unresolved. This CDR3 has 14 amino acids. Trimming took off 6 bases at V and 1 base at J, with 12 bases between the two ends. CDR1 is MNHEY, CDR2 SVGAGI, per germline. CDR3 in amino acids: CASRRTELNYGYTF. In DNA form, the CDR3 reads TGTGCCAGCAGGCGGACGGAGCTTAACTATGGCTACACCTTC.

This chain uses TRBV13 with TRBJ1-1; 7 bases match TRBD1. This CDR3 contains 15 residues. With 6 bases clipped from V and 3 bases from J, the junction kept 10 bases outside the gene matches. Germline loops: CDR1 PRHDT, CDR2 FYEKMQ (reference sequence). The CDR3 is CASRWKGAFDTEAFF. The CDR3, as DNA: TGTGCCAGCAGATGGAAGGGGGCCTTTGACACTGAAGCTTTCTTT.

This chain joins TRBV7-8 and TRBJ2-3, with 9 bases aligning to TRBD2. Germline V gives CDR1 SGHVS, CDR2 FQNEAQ. Trimming at V came to 7 bases and at J to 5 bases, leaving 7 bases not matched to a gene. This CDR3 comprises 14 residues. This CDR3 reads CASKRGEPGDTQYF. CDR3 sequence (DNA): TGTGCCAGCAAGCGGGGGGAACCGGGAGATACGCAGTATTTT.

A few counts support this clonotype. The rearrangement links TRBV12-3 or TRBV12-4 to TRBJ2-1; a possible D gene is TRBD1 (5 bases). This CDR3 is built from 14 residues. The germline V and J ends were trimmed by 1 base and 6 bases, with 10 bases remaining between them. In DNA, the CDR3 is TGTGCCAGCAGTTTAGGGGGCCCCGCCAATGAGCAGTTCTTC. This encodes CASSLGGPANEQFF.

This sequence joins TRBV28 and TRBJ1-4; D gene unclear. The CDR3 has 13 amino acids. CDR1 MDHEN and CDR2 SYDVKM come from the germline V gene. Trimming pared 3 bases from V and 6 bases from J, leaving 8 bases between. The CDR3 DNA follows: TGTGCCAGCAGTTTTCCGAGGGATGAAAAACTGTTTTTT. Translating gives CASSFPRDEKLFF.

The chain couples TRBV5-1 to TRBJ2-3; a weak D match, TRBD2 (6 bases). V was shortened by 0 bases and J by 4 bases, with 15 bases between the two germline ends. CDR1 is SGHRS and CDR2 is YFSETQ in the germline V gene. The length of the CDR3 is 16 residues. For the CDR3, the DNA is TGCGCCAGCAGCTTGGGTGGGACTGCGGGTGCAGATACGCAGTATTTT. Translating gives CASSLGGTAGADTQYF.

This clonotype has only a few counts. This rearrangement joins TRBV4-2 to TRBJ1-1, with D uncertain. Trimming took 1 base from V and 1 from J, leaving 13 bases between them. The V gene's germline CDR1 is LGHNA and CDR2 YNFKEQ. This CDR3 has 16 residues. The CDR3 region has the DNA TGTGCCAGCAGCCAAGGTTTCTCGGTATCGAACACTGAAGCTTTCTTT. This codes for CASSQGFSVSNTEAFF.

This clonotype was seen only a few times. The V call is TRBV7-3, the J call TRBJ2-3; D is possibly TRBD2 (7 bases). The V gene's germline CDR1 is SGHTA and CDR2 FQGTGA. This CDR3 is built from 17 residues. Deletions cut 1 base from V and 12 bases from J, with 26 bases between. The CDR3 protein is CASSLKGEGVGAGRQYF. DNA for the CDR3: TGTGCCAGCAGCTTAAAAGGGGAGGGGGTTGGAGCGGGGCGCCAGTATTTT.

The chain recombines TRBV20-1 with TRBJ1-2; D not resolved. Germline V CDR1 and CDR2: DFQATT, SNEGSKA (reference sequence). The CDR3 loop spans 9 amino acids. The V end was cut by 1 base, the J end by 7 bases, with 1 base between. The CDR3 is CSARVGYTF. The CDR3 DNA reads TGCAGTGCTAGAGTTGGCTACACCTTC.

The chain has TRBV13 and TRBJ2-3, with 7 bases lining up with TRBD2. V was pared by 2 bases and J by 3 bases, with 17 bases of the junction left unmatched. CDR1 and CDR2 from the germline V gene are PRHDT and FYEKMQ (reference sequence). The CDR3 contains 19 residues. CDR3 sequence (DNA): TGTGCCAGCAGCTTACTCCCTCTTGCTCTAGCGGCGAAGACAGATACGCAGTATTTT. Protein product: CASSLLPLALAAKTDTQYF.

V usage is TRBV5-1 and J usage is TRBJ2-7; 9 bases fit TRBD1. V gave up 5 bases and J gave up 0 bases; unmatched junction bases: 12. The V gene's germline CDR1 is SGHRS and CDR2 YFSETQ. The CDR3 extends over 17 amino acids. CDR3 nucleotide sequence: TGCGCCAGCAGTCTACCACCGGGACAGGGAAGCTCCTACGAGCAGTACTTC. The encoded protein is CASSLPPGQGSSYEQYF.

The chain links TRBV20-1 to TRBJ1-1; D unresolved. This CDR3 contains 14 residues. CDR1 is DFQATT, CDR2 SNEGSKA, per germline (reference sequence). V shed 6 bases and J shed 6 bases, with 20 bases lying between them. The CDR3 sequence: CSARRPVGAAEAFF. The CDR3 bases are TGCAGTGCCCGCCGTCCAGTGGGCGCCGCTGAAGCTTTCTTT.

V gene TRBV19 combines with J gene TRBJ1-6; possibly TRBD1 for D (6 bases). Trimming left V 5 bases short and J 11 bases short, with 7 bases between. In germline, CDR1 is LNHDA, CDR2 SQIVND (reference sequence). The CDR3 length is 11 residues. This CDR3 is CASSQGTPLHF. The CDR3 region has the DNA TGTGCCAGTAGTCAGGGGACACCCCTCCACTTT.

For the CDR3, the DNA is TGTGCCAGCAGGACGGCGGCGACAGGGACCCAGTACTTC. Encoded protein: CASRTAATGTQYF. The chain has TRBV7-2 and TRBJ2-5; TRBD1 might be the D (6 bases). Germline V gene data show CDR1 as SGHTA and CDR2 as FQGNSA. V lost 6 bases, J lost 7 bases, and 15 bases lay in between. The CDR3 runs to 13 residues.

The V call is TRBV5-4, the J call TRBJ2-3, with 11 bases identical to TRBD2. The germline V gene has CDR1 SGHNT and CDR2 YYREEE (reference sequence). V shed 5 bases and J 3 bases; nucleotides not matched to a gene: 5. CDR3 length equals 15 residues. CDR3 DNA sequence: TGTGCCAGCAGAAAGGGACTAGCGGAAACAGATACGCAGTATTTT. The encoded protein is CASRKGLAETDTQYF.

This clonotype occurred a few times. V and J are TRBV28 and TRBJ1-1; perhaps TRBD1 as D (6 bases). This CDR3 spans 15 amino acids. The germline V and J ends were trimmed by 3 bases and 2 bases, with 13 bases remaining between them. Germline V gives CDR1 MDHEN, CDR2 SYDVKM. CDR3 residues: CASSFLGGTNTEAFF. CDR3 in DNA: TGTGCCAGCAGTTTCTTGGGGGGCACCAACACTGAAGCTTTCTTT.

This clonotype was seen a few times. The chain uses TRBV2 and TRBJ2-7, with 7 positions matching TRBD1. The CDR3 consists of 11 residues. V trimming: 7 bases; J trimming: 7 bases; junction bases outside the gene matches: 4. Germline assignment: CDR1 SNHLY and CDR2 FYNNEI. CDR3 sequence: CASTDREEQYF. As DNA, the CDR3 is TGTGCCAGCACCGACAGGGAAGAGCAGTACTTC.

In its sample, this clonotype was seen many times. In DNA form, the CDR3 reads TGCGCCAGCAGCTTGGCTACTAGCGGGGGAACAGATACGCAGTATTTT. Amino acids: CASSLATSGGTDTQYF. The gene calls are TRBV5-1 and TRBJ2-3; 11 bases align to TRBD2. CDR3 length equals 16 residues. The germline V gene has CDR1 SGHRS and CDR2 YFSETQ. Germline trimming cut 0 bases from V and 3 bases from J; bases unmatched to any gene: 3.